This TCR beta chain was captured by sequencing in a study of CD8 T cells in ankylosing spondylitis. TCRdb re-derived calls from the 5' RACE reads in MiXCR, one entry per CDR3 protein. The table records about 90,000 distinct CDR3 sequences, about 27% of them present only once. This clonotype was observed a few times. No antigen is known for it. Trimming took off 4 bases at V and 0 bases at J, with 16 bases between the two ends. CDR3 length: 17 amino acids. The germline gives CDR1 SGDLS, CDR2 YYNGEE. Notes on the study in general: The disease-linked clones had a CD8+ phenotype and low blood frequencies. Several of the motif variants were reported before in synovial fluid and blood from reactive arthritis.

The chain has TRBV9 and TRBJ1-4; perhaps TRBD1 as D (5 bases). The sequence came from a male donor with ankylosing spondylitis or in good health (not recorded which). Sequenced material: blood, either unsorted or a sorted T cell fraction (not recorded which). DNA for the CDR3: TGTGCCAGCAGCAAAGGACGGGACCCCTCAACTAATGAAAAACTGTTTTTT. This encodes CASSKGRDPSTNEKLFF.